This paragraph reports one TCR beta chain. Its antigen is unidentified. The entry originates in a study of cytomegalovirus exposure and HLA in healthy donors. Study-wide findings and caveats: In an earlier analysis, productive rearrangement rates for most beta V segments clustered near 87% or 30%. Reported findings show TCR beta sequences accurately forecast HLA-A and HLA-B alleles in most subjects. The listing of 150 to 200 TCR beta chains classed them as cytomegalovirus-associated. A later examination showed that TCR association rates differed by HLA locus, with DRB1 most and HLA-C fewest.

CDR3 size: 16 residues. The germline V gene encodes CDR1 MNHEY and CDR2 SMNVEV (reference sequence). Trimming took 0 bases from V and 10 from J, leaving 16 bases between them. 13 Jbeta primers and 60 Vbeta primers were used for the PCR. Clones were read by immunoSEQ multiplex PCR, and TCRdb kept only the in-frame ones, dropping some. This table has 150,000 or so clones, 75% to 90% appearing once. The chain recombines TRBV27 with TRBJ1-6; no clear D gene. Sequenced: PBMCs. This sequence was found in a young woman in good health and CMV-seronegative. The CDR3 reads CASSLSSALAGSPLHF. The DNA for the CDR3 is TGTGCCAGCAGTTTATCTTCGGCTCTCGCGGGGTCACCCCTCCACTTT.